What follows is one T cell receptor (beta chain) and its context. The CDR3 spans 15 residues. Trimming shortened V by 3 bases and J by 0 bases, and 8 bases separated the two germline ends. Germline V lookup: CDR1 LNHDA, CDR2 SQIVND (reference sequence). The data were obtained in a study of blood T cell repertoires in COVID-19. For the study at large: Researchers got acute and convalescent COVID-19 samples from the United States, Italy and Spain.

Living in 24 US areas, the participants were between roughly 18 and 89 years of age. Participant reports of clinical history set cohort assignment. Two consecutive negative NP/OP PCR tests, clearance, or resolved symptoms defined Cohort 3 recovery. Only in-frame clones appear in the TCRdb table, and some are missing; sequencing was by immunoSEQ multiplex PCR. This table has some 330,000 clones, 80% to 90% appearing once. The V gene is TRBV19, the J gene TRBJ1-4; D unresolved. The sample consisted of PBMCs or T cells enriched from blood (not recorded which). The origin of this receptor is a man younger than 40 who had recovered from COVID-19. CDR3 in amino acids: CASSILSATNEKLFF. CDR3 in DNA: TGTGCCAGTAGTATTCTGTCGGCAACTAATGAAAAACTGTTTTTT.